This T cell receptor (beta chain) was obtained from a study of patients and donors after allogeneic stem cell transplantation (dated by TCRdb to 2020 to 2021). Regarding this clonotype: Its antigen remains unidentified. Per-base qualities were not stored, and no clone one base away is much larger.

CDR1 MNHEY and CDR2 SVGAGI were looked up in the germline V gene. V is pared back by 2 bases and J by 1 base, with 11 bases lying between the germline termini. The CDR3 measures 16 amino acids from cysteine to phenylalanine. Of the read, only the CDR3 DNA is kept; its 48 bases are in frame from base 1. Receptor libraries were prepared by RT-PCR. Sequenced using a NextSeq 550. TCRdb ran its own pipeline on the public reads, namely fastp trimming at Q25 and MiXCR clone calling, and kept in-frame beta chains. Rows matching on CDR3 protein sequence are summarized as one entry with the most common DNA and genes. The table for this sample lists 2,500 or so distinct CDR3 sequences; approximately 8.2% of them were counted only once. Roughly 9.6% of the sample goes to the ten largest clones.

Material: blood, either unsorted or a sorted T cell fraction (not recorded which). This receptor was taken from a human donor who was either an allogeneic HSCT recipient or a stem cell or donor lymphocyte infusion donor (not recorded which). It is not recorded whose cells these are; they may come from a transplant donor. The chain is encoded by TRBV6-5 joined to TRBJ2-2, with a tentative D gene TRBD2 over 5 matching bases. The CDR3 amino acid sequence is: CASSYPPRGNTGELFF. The sequenced DNA: TGTGCCAGCAGTTACCCCCCCCGGGGGAACACCGGGGAGCTGTTTTTT.